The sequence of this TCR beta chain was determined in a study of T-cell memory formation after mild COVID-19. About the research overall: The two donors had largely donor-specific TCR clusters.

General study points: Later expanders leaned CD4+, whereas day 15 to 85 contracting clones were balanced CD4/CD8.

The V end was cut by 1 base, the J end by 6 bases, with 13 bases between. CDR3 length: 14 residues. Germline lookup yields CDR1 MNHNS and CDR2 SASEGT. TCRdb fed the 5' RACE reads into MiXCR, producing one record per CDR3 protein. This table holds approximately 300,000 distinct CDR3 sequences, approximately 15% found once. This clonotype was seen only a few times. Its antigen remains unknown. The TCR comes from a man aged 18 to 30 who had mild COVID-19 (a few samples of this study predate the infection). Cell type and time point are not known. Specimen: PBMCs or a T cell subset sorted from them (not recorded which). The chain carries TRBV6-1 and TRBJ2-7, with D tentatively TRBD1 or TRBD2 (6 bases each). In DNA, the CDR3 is TGTGCCAGCAGTGAAGTAGGCAGGGGAGGCGAGCAGTACGTC. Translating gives CASSEVGRGGEQYV.